Listed here are 21 T cell receptor beta chains from one sample, sequenced in a study of human T cells and chemical hapten exposure. Time point indicated: healthy volunteer bleed at 6 weeks. It was unfractionated whole blood from which total RNA was extracted. TCRdb reprocessed the RACE reads with MiXCR, giving one entry per CDR3 protein. The sample lists more than 60,000 distinct CDR3 sequences; about 9% were seen once. Specimen: whole blood. Source of these receptors: a male donor in good health. Some clones in this sample may be carry-over from other donors' samples.

V gene TRBV12-3 or TRBV12-4 combines with J gene TRBJ1-3; 7 nucleotides match TRBD1. This CDR3 has 17 residues. The J segment lost 2 bases and the V segment lost 5 bases, leaving 12 bases of the junction unmatched. CDR3 DNA: TGTGCCAGCAGTCCGCGGACAGGCTCTTTACCTGGAAACACCATATATTTT. Its translation: CASSPRTGSLPGNTIYF.

This clonotype occurred many times. For the CDR3, the DNA is TGTGCCAGCAGCCGTTCCGGGACAGGGCTTTATACAGATACGCAGTATTTT. As protein: CASSRSGTGLYTDTQYF. The genes are TRBV3-1 and TRBJ2-3; 9 nucleotides agree with TRBD1. Germline V CDR1 and CDR2: LGHDT, YNNKEL (reference sequence). The V and J ends lost 4 bases and 3 bases, in that order; junction bases with no gene match: 11. The CDR3 consists of 17 residues.

This clonotype turned up a few times. The genes are TRBV12-3 or TRBV12-4 and TRBJ2-1; no firm D call. CDR3 size: 17 residues. Trimming shortened V by 3 bases and J by 2 bases, and 17 bases separated the two germline ends. For the CDR3, the DNA is TGTGCCAGCAGTTTTATCATAGGGCAGGCCCCCTACAATGAGCAGTTCTTC. This sequence encodes CASSFIIGQAPYNEQFF.

This clonotype was picked up a small number of times. The chain couples TRBV11-2 to TRBJ1-1, with a possible D match to TRBD1 (6 bases). Trimming removed 5 bases at V and 2 bases at J, with 9 bases between. CDR1 is SGHAT, CDR2 FQNNGV, per germline. This CDR3 comprises 13 residues. The CDR3, as DNA: TGTGCCAGCAGCACGGACAGAAACACTGAAGCTTTCTTT. It codes for CASSTDRNTEAFF.

This clonotype was seen a handful of times. J is TRBJ2-7 and V is TRBV12-3 or TRBV12-4, with TRBD1 identical over 7 bases. There are 14 residues in the CDR3. Germline trimming cut 7 bases from V and 2 bases from J; bases unmatched to any gene: 8. This chain's CDR3 is CASTTDRSPYEQYF. CDR3 nucleotides: TGTGCCAGCACCACGGACAGGAGTCCCTACGAGCAGTACTTC.

This clonotype was seen a few times. The chain employs TRBV12-3 or TRBV12-4 and TRBJ2-3; 7 positions match TRBD1. V was pared by 3 bases and J by 10 bases, with 4 bases of the junction left unmatched. CDR3 length equals 12 residues. The CDR3 region is CASSFRTGSQYF. CDR3 bases: TGTGCCAGCAGTTTTCGGACAGGATCGCAGTATTTT.

This clonotype was counted between two and nine times. J is TRBJ2-4 and V is TRBV20-1; tentatively, D is TRBD1 (6 bases). V dropped 5 bases and J dropped 5 bases, with 10 bases sitting between them. There are 12 residues in the CDR3. The V gene's germline CDR1 is DFQATT and CDR2 SNEGSKA (reference sequence). The CDR3 spells CSAVTGQNIQYF. DNA of the CDR3: TGCAGTGCTGTGACAGGCCAAAACATTCAGTACTTC.

This clonotype was seen ten or more times. The chain carries TRBV13 and TRBJ1-2; no clear D gene. CDR3 size: 15 residues. The germline V and J ends were trimmed by 4 bases and 2 bases, with 14 bases remaining between them. Germline V gives CDR1 PRHDT, CDR2 FYEKMQ (reference sequence). CDR3: CASSSLEVKNYGYTF. The CDR3 coding sequence is TGTGCCAGCAGCTCCTTAGAAGTTAAGAACTATGGCTACACCTTC.

This clonotype showed up many times. The chain couples TRBV6-5 to TRBJ1-2; D not resolved. Germline values: CDR1 MNHEY, CDR2 SVGAGI. This CDR3 comprises 16 residues. V was clipped by 7 bases and J by 0 bases, with 18 bases between them. Here the CDR3 reads CASKYRRTLANYGYTF. For the CDR3, the DNA is TGTGCCAGCAAGTATAGGCGCACCTTGGCTAACTATGGCTACACCTTC.

The chain has TRBV7-3 and TRBJ1-6; 11 bases align to TRBD1. CDR1 is SGHTA, CDR2 FQGTGA, per germline. After removal of 4 bases from V and 14 bases from J, the junction contained 1 base not matched to a gene. The CDR3 extends over 12 amino acids. CDR3 amino acids: CASSWDRGALHF. CDR3 DNA: TGTGCCAGCAGCTGGGACAGGGGGGCCCTCCACTTT.

This clonotype occurred a few times. The V and J genes are TRBV29-1 and TRBJ2-3; 8 bases map to TRBD1. Germline CDR1 reads SQVTM; CDR2 reads ANQGSEA. This CDR3 has 13 amino acids. The V and J ends lost 4 bases and 4 bases, in that order; junction bases with no gene match: 4. This CDR3 reads CSVVAGGPDTQYF. The CDR3, as DNA: TGCAGCGTTGTGGCAGGGGGCCCAGATACGCAGTATTTT.

This chain connects TRBV5-1 to TRBJ2-7, with TRBD2 matching 7 bases. This CDR3 is built from 15 residues. The V gene end was trimmed by 4 bases and the J gene end by 0 bases; junction bases not matched to a gene: 7. The germline CDR1 and CDR2 sequences are SGHRS and YFSETQ. CDR3 protein: CASSPEPGGSYEQYF. DNA of the CDR3: TGCGCCAGCAGCCCGGAGCCGGGGGGCTCCTACGAGCAGTACTTC.

Ten or more counts support this clonotype. This chain joins TRBV19 and TRBJ2-1, with 7 bases that match TRBD2. The junction had 10 bases not matched to a gene; V was cut back by 7 bases and J by 7 bases. The germline V gene has CDR1 LNHDA and CDR2 SQIVND (reference sequence). The CDR3 contains 14 residues. CDR3 in amino acids: CASTRLAYTNEQFF. CDR3 DNA: TGTGCCAGTACCCGACTAGCCTACACGAATGAGCAGTTCTTC. Supplemented by reference TRBV19 and TRBJ2-1, the full variable domain reads DGGITQSPKYLFRKEGQNVTLSCEQNLNHDAMYWYRQDPGQGLRLIYYSQIVNDFQKGDIAEGYSVSREKKESFPLTVTSAQKNPTAFYLCASTRLAYTNEQFFGPGTRLTVL.

V is TRBV29-1 and J is TRBJ2-3; D unresolved. Germline V gene data show CDR1 as SQVTM and CDR2 as ANQGSEA. The germline V and J ends were trimmed by 6 bases and 3 bases, with 10 bases remaining between them. The CDR3 has 12 residues. The CDR3 DNA reads as TGCAGCGTCGGTACGTCGACAGATACGCAGTATTTT. Translating gives CSVGTSTDTQYF.

The chain couples TRBV29-1 to TRBJ2-7, with 8 bases identical to TRBD1. V shed 2 bases and J 6 bases; nucleotides not matched to a gene: 6. This CDR3 has 13 amino acids. Germline CDR1 SQVTM, CDR2 ANQGSEA. The CDR3 bases are TGCAGCGTTGAATATGGGACAGGCCCCGAGCAGTACTTC. Its translation: CSVEYGTGPEQYF.

Many counts were recorded for this clonotype. This chain joins TRBV29-1 and TRBJ2-4, with D uncertain. Deletions cut 5 bases from V and 0 bases from J, with 11 bases between. CDR1 is SQVTM, CDR2 ANQGSEA, per germline. The CDR3 extends over 14 amino acids. The CDR3 region has the DNA TGCAGCGTTAGCGAGGCTCTAGCCAAAAACATTCAGTACTTC. As protein: CSVSEALAKNIQYF.

This clonotype was observed a handful of times. V usage is TRBV14 and J usage is TRBJ2-3; 13 bases are a match to TRBD2. This CDR3 has 16 residues. Germline assignment: CDR1 SGHDN and CDR2 FVKESK. V lost 4 bases and J lost 2; bases outside the gene matches: 3. The CDR3 DNA follows: TGTGCCAGCAGCCGGGGGACTAGCGGGACCACAGATACGCAGTATTTT. Translating gives CASSRGTSGTTDTQYF.

The chain has TRBV20-1 and TRBJ2-7, with 10 bases matching TRBD1. Germline CDR1 reads DFQATT; CDR2 reads SNEGSKA (reference sequence). There are 13 residues in the CDR3. With 6 bases clipped from V and 1 base from J, the junction kept 3 bases outside the gene matches. CDR3 sequence reads: CSAGTGDSYEQYF. The CDR3 DNA reads TGCAGTGCCGGGACAGGGGATTCCTACGAGCAGTACTTC.

This clonotype was seen a handful of times. This sequence joins TRBV10-3 and TRBJ1-2; 8 nucleotides match TRBD1. J lost 5 bases, V lost 10 bases, and 12 bases had no gene match. Germline V gene data show CDR1 as ENHRY and CDR2 as SYGVKD. The CDR3 covers 14 residues. CDR3 nucleotides: TGTGCCAGTGTGGACAGGGAGGATTGGTATGGCTACACCTTC. Its protein product is CASVDREDWYGYTF.

The V gene is TRBV5-4, the J gene TRBJ2-3; 7 positions agree with TRBD2. Germline lookup yields CDR1 SGHNT and CDR2 YYREEE (reference sequence). The CDR3 is 14 residues long. J was trimmed by 3 bases and V by 8 bases; bases with no gene match: 9. The CDR3: CASLKRGETDTQYF. As DNA, the CDR3 is TGTGCCAGTCTAAAACGGGGGGAGACAGATACGCAGTATTTT.

This chain links TRBV20-1 with TRBJ1-5; 7 positions match TRBD1. The CDR3 is made up of 14 amino acids. V lost 4 bases, J lost 0 bases, and 3 bases stayed unmatched. The germline V gene encodes CDR1 DFQATT and CDR2 SNEGSKA (reference sequence). Here the CDR3 reads CSAMTGFSNQPQHF. The CDR3 DNA sequence: TGCAGTGCTATGACAGGGTTTAGCAATCAGCCCCAGCATTTT.